This T cell receptor beta chain was documented in a study of T cells in Graves' hyperthyroidism and ophthalmopathy. Amplification of TCR beta CDR3 regions used RNA as the template. The TCR CDR3 first-round RT-PCR relied on the HTBI primer set. Each CDR3 protein gets one entry after TCRdb re-called the multiplex PCR reads with MiXCR. The sample yields about 34,000 distinct CDR3 sequences, approximately 52% seen once. A word on this clonotype: Its antigen is still unknown.

Trimming shortened V by 3 bases and J by 8 bases, and 10 bases separated the two germline ends. This CDR3 has 11 amino acids. Per germline, CDR1 SQVTM and CDR2 ANQGSEA. Study results and caveats: Most expanded thyroid clonotypes above 0.001 also appeared in blood. Separating ophthalmopathy from stable hyperthyroidism was achieved by a 13 V-J model.

The sample taken for sequencing was blood. The chain links TRBV29-1 to TRBJ1-1, with TRBD1 as a possible D gene (5 bases). The source of this sequence is a woman aged 40-49 years with Graves' ophthalmopathy. DNA for the CDR3: TGCAGCGTTGATAGGGGATACGAAGCTTTCTTT. It translates to CSVDRGYEAFF. Full variable domain (rest looked up from reference TRBV29-1 and TRBJ1-1): SAVISQKPSRDICQRGTSLTIQCQVDSQVTMMFWYRQQPGQSLTLIATANQGSEATYESGFVIDKFPISRPNLTFSTLTVSNMSPEDSSIYLCSVDRGYEAFFGQGTRLTVV.